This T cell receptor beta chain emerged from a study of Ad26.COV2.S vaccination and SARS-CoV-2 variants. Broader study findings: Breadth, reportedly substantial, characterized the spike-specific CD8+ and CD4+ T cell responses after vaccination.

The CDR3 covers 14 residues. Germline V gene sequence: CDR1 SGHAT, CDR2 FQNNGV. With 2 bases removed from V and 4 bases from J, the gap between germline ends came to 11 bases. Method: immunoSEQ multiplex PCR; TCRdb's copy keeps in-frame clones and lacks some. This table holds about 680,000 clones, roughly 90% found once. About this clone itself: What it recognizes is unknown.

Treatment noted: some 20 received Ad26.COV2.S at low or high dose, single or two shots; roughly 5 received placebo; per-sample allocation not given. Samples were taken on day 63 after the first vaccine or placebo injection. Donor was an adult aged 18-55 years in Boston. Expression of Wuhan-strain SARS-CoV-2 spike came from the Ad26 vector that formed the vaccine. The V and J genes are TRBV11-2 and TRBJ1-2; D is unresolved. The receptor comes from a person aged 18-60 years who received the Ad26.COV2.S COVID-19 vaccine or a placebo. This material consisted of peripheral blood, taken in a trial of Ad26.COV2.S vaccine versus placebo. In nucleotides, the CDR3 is TGTGCCAGCAGCTTAAGAACAGATCTCTATGGCTACACCTTC. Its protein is CASSLRTDLYGYTF.